These T cell receptor beta chains were read from a single sample in a study of OX40 agonist ivuxolimab in advanced cancers. Libraries were prepared by immunoSEQ multiplex PCR; TCRdb keeps only in-frame clonotypes and omits some of them. Here the sample spans under 20,000 clones, 80% to 90% being singletons. The specimen was CD4+ or CD8+ T cells sorted from blood, collected in a trial of the OX40 agonist ivuxolimab. The origin of the receptors is an adult with an advanced solid tumor such as melanoma, head and neck, liver or kidney cancer. The CDR3 runs from the conserved cysteine through the conserved F or W. D genes are given only for firm matches. Size tells how often a clone was seen (once, few, many) or the class of an expanded clone, and some rows leave it out.

clone_size: once; v_call: TRBV9; d_call: -; j_call: TRBJ2-5; cdr3_aa: CASSVSGEGETQYF; cdr3_nt: TGTGCCAGCAGCGTTTCGGGAGAAGGGGAGACCCAGTACTTC
clone_size: -; v_call: TRBV7-9; d_call: TRBD1; j_call: TRBJ2-7; cdr3_aa: CASSLGTGYEQYF; cdr3_nt: TGTGCCAGCAGCTTAGGGACAGGCTACGAGCAGTACTTC
clone_size: -; v_call: TRBV4-3; d_call: TRBD1; j_call: TRBJ2-2; cdr3_aa: CASRPDRANTGELFF; cdr3_nt: TGCGCCAGCAGACCGGACAGGGCGAACACCGGGGAGCTGTTTTTT
clone_size: -; v_call: TRBV14; d_call: -; j_call: TRBJ2-1; cdr3_aa: CASGAVAYNEQFF; cdr3_nt: TGTGCCAGCGGGGCAGTAGCCTACAATGAGCAGTTCTTC
clone_size: -; v_call: TRBV23-1; d_call: -; j_call: TRBJ1-1; cdr3_aa: CASSQDRKAEAFF; cdr3_nt: TGCGCCAGCAGTCAAGACCGCAAAGCTGAAGCTTTCTTT
clone_size: -; v_call: TRBV5-6; d_call: TRBD1; j_call: TRBJ1-1; cdr3_aa: CASSLDPQGYTEAFF; cdr3_nt: TGTGCCAGCAGCTTGGACCCACAGGGGTACACTGAAGCTTTCTTT
clone_size: -; v_call: TRBV29-1; d_call: -; j_call: TRBJ1-1; cdr3_aa: CSVEWTEAFF; cdr3_nt: TGCAGCGTTGAATGGACTGAAGCTTTCTTT
clone_size: medium-sized; v_call: TRBV7-9; d_call: -; j_call: TRBJ2-7; cdr3_aa: CASSLGGYLYEQYF; cdr3_nt: TGTGCCAGCAGCTTAGGGGGCTATCTCTACGAGCAGTACTTC
clone_size: -; v_call: TRBV2; d_call: TRBD1; j_call: TRBJ1-2; cdr3_aa: CASSPGQGDYGYTF; cdr3_nt: TGTGCCAGCAGTCCGGGACAGGGTGACTATGGCTACACCTTC
clone_size: -; v_call: TRBV29-1; d_call: -; j_call: TRBJ1-5; cdr3_aa: CSVEGDNQPQHF; cdr3_nt: TGCAGCGTTGAGGGCGACAATCAGCCCCAGCATTTT
clone_size: -; v_call: TRBV4-1; d_call: -; j_call: TRBJ2-7; cdr3_aa: CASSQDGFGYEQYF; cdr3_nt: TGCGCCAGCAGCCAAGATGGGTTCGGATACGAGCAGTACTTC
clone_size: once; v_call: TRBV5-1; d_call: -; j_call: TRBJ2-2; cdr3_aa: CASSLGTTNTGELFF; cdr3_nt: TGCGCCAGCAGCTTAGGGACAACTAACACCGGGGAGCTGTTTTTT
clone_size: -; v_call: TRBV7-9; d_call: -; j_call: TRBJ1-5; cdr3_aa: CASSLKVGQSNQPQHF; cdr3_nt: TGTGCCAGCAGCTTAAAAGTAGGTCAGAGCAATCAGCCCCAGCATTTT
clone_size: -; v_call: TRBV7-3; d_call: TRBD2; j_call: TRBJ2-1; cdr3_aa: CASSLLAGGRNEQFF; cdr3_nt: TGTGCCAGCAGCTTACTAGCGGGGGGGCGTAATGAGCAGTTCTTC
clone_size: -; v_call: TRBV28; d_call: TRBD2; j_call: TRBJ2-4; cdr3_aa: CASLWEMGGLSKNIQYF; cdr3_nt: TGTGCCAGCCTATGGGAAATGGGAGGGCTTTCCAAAAACATTCAGTACTTC
clone_size: -; v_call: TRBV27; d_call: -; j_call: TRBJ2-7; cdr3_aa: CASSFQGAEQYF; cdr3_nt: TGTGCCAGCAGTTTCCAGGGAGCCGAGCAGTACTTC
clone_size: -; v_call: TRBV4-3; d_call: -; j_call: TRBJ1-2; cdr3_aa: CASSQDPTGNYGYTF; cdr3_nt: TGCGCCAGCAGCCAAGATCCCACAGGAAACTATGGCTACACCTTC
clone_size: -; v_call: TRBV9; d_call: -; j_call: TRBJ1-3; cdr3_aa: CASRGTSSGNTIYF; cdr3_nt: TGTGCCAGCAGAGGGACGAGCTCTGGAAACACCATATATTTT
clone_size: -; v_call: TRBV7-9; d_call: -; j_call: TRBJ2-2; cdr3_aa: CASSPPPGEDTGELFF; cdr3_nt: TGTGCCAGCAGCCCACCCCCGGGGGAAGACACCGGGGAGCTGTTTTTT
clone_size: -; v_call: TRBV27; d_call: -; j_call: TRBJ2-1; cdr3_aa: CASSLSASSYNEQFF; cdr3_nt: TGTGCCAGCAGTTTATCCGCTAGCTCCTACAATGAGCAGTTCTTC
clone_size: -; v_call: TRBV27; d_call: -; j_call: TRBJ2-2; cdr3_aa: CASRGRGGGRVGNTGELFF; cdr3_nt: TGTGCCAGCAGGGGGCGCGGGGGCGGTCGCGTAGGGAACACCGGGGAGCTGTTTTTT
clone_size: -; v_call: TRBV27; d_call: TRBD2; j_call: TRBJ2-2; cdr3_aa: CASSPTQLGLAEQNTGELFF; cdr3_nt: TGTGCCAGCAGTCCTACTCAACTGGGACTAGCGGAACAAAACACCGGGGAGCTGTTTTTT
clone_size: -; v_call: TRBV19; d_call: -; j_call: TRBJ2-1; cdr3_aa: CASTDFNSYNEQFF; cdr3_nt: TGTGCCAGTACAGACTTCAACTCCTACAATGAGCAGTTCTTC
clone_size: -; v_call: TRBV4-3; d_call: -; j_call: TRBJ1-2; cdr3_aa: CASSHGSVGYGYTF; cdr3_nt: TGCGCCAGCAGCCATGGATCAGTGGGCTATGGCTACACCTTC
clone_size: once; v_call: TRBV11-2; d_call: -; j_call: TRBJ2-2; cdr3_aa: CASSLDRSFGTTGELFF; cdr3_nt: TGTGCCAGCAGCTTAGATAGGTCGTTCGGGACGACCGGGGAGCTGTTTTTT
clone_size: -; v_call: TRBV28; d_call: -; j_call: TRBJ2-1; cdr3_aa: CASSSQRLAIQDKRRTYNEQFF; cdr3_nt: TGTGCCAGCAGTTCACAGAGGCTAGCGATACAGGATAAAAGAAGGACCTACAATGAGCAGTTCTTC
clone_size: few; v_call: TRBV4-3; d_call: -; j_call: TRBJ2-7; cdr3_aa: CASSQDRGTTSEQYF; cdr3_nt: TGCGCCAGCAGCCAAGATAGGGGGACAACTTCCGAGCAGTACTTC
clone_size: -; v_call: TRBV19; d_call: TRBD1; j_call: TRBJ1-2; cdr3_aa: CASSITGQGAYGYTF; cdr3_nt: TGTGCCAGTAGTATAACGGGCCAGGGGGCATATGGCTACACCTTC
clone_size: -; v_call: TRBV29-1; d_call: -; j_call: TRBJ1-4; cdr3_aa: CSVDSRGTGEKLFF; cdr3_nt: TGCAGCGTTGATTCGAGGGGCACAGGCGAAAAACTGTTTTTT
clone_size: -; v_call: TRBV4-1; d_call: -; j_call: TRBJ1-1; cdr3_aa: CASSQEGQGGEAFF; cdr3_nt: TGCGCCAGCAGCCAAGAGGGGCAGGGCGGTGAAGCTTTCTTT
clone_size: -; v_call: TRBV20-1; d_call: -; j_call: TRBJ2-1; cdr3_aa: CTAQIFGEQFF; cdr3_nt: TGCACTGCCCAGATTTTTGGGGAGCAGTTCTTC
clone_size: -; v_call: TRBV2; d_call: TRBD1; j_call: TRBJ2-7; cdr3_aa: CASGGTGLYEQYF; cdr3_nt: TGTGCCAGCGGGGGGACAGGGCTCTACGAGCAGTACTTC
clone_size: -; v_call: TRBV7-6; d_call: TRBD2; j_call: TRBJ2-1; cdr3_aa: CASTSSLAGGPGEQFF; cdr3_nt: TGTGCCAGCACGTCCTCTCTAGCGGGGGGGCCCGGTGAGCAGTTCTTC
clone_size: -; v_call: TRBV30; d_call: TRBD1; j_call: TRBJ2-7; cdr3_aa: CAWSAGTERRLAYEQYF; cdr3_nt: TGTGCCTGGAGTGCCGGGACAGAGCGCCGACTGGCCTACGAGCAGTACTTC
clone_size: once; v_call: TRBV4-3; d_call: TRBD2; j_call: TRBJ2-7; cdr3_aa: CASSQTSGGGDEQYF; cdr3_nt: TGCGCCAGCAGCCAAACTAGCGGGGGGGGAGACGAGCAGTACTTC
clone_size: few; v_call: TRBV9; d_call: TRBD2; j_call: TRBJ2-1; cdr3_aa: CASSVGGGSFYNEQFF; cdr3_nt: TGTGCCAGCAGCGTAGGGGGCGGGAGCTTTTACAATGAGCAGTTCTTC
clone_size: -; v_call: TRBV28; d_call: -; j_call: TRBJ1-1; cdr3_aa: CASSWGQANTEAFF; cdr3_nt: TGTGCCAGCAGTTGGGGGCAGGCGAACACTGAAGCTTTCTTT
clone_size: -; v_call: TRBV19; d_call: -; j_call: TRBJ2-5; cdr3_aa: CASKTRTASRETQYF; cdr3_nt: TGTGCCAGTAAGACGAGGACAGCTAGTAGAGAGACCCAGTACTTC
clone_size: -; v_call: TRBV30; d_call: -; j_call: TRBJ2-1; cdr3_aa: CAWTGGRYNEQFF; cdr3_nt: TGTGCCTGGACGGGGGGCAGATACAATGAGCAGTTCTTC
clone_size: -; v_call: TRBV28; d_call: -; j_call: TRBJ2-1; cdr3_aa: CASPPMRGRAGNEQFF; cdr3_nt: TGTGCCAGCCCTCCGATGAGGGGGAGGGCAGGGAATGAGCAGTTCTTC
clone_size: -; v_call: TRBV7-2; d_call: TRBD2; j_call: TRBJ2-7; cdr3_aa: CASSWPSSGGPNSHEQYF; cdr3_nt: TGTGCCAGCAGCTGGCCCTCTAGCGGGGGGCCGAATTCCCACGAGCAGTACTTC
clone_size: once; v_call: TRBV4-1; d_call: TRBD1; j_call: TRBJ2-7; cdr3_aa: CASSQSGRGQGIYEQYF; cdr3_nt: TGCGCCAGCAGCCAATCCGGACGCGGACAGGGGATTTACGAGCAGTACTTC
clone_size: -; v_call: TRBV7-9; d_call: -; j_call: TRBJ1-2; cdr3_aa: CASTDLTRKFYGYTF; cdr3_nt: TGTGCCAGCACCGACCTCACAAGGAAGTTCTATGGCTACACCTTC
clone_size: large; v_call: TRBV4-3; d_call: TRBD1; j_call: TRBJ1-5; cdr3_aa: CASSQDGWGQAWNQPQHF; cdr3_nt: TGCGCCAGCAGCCAAGATGGGTGGGGACAGGCGTGGAATCAGCCCCAGCATTTT